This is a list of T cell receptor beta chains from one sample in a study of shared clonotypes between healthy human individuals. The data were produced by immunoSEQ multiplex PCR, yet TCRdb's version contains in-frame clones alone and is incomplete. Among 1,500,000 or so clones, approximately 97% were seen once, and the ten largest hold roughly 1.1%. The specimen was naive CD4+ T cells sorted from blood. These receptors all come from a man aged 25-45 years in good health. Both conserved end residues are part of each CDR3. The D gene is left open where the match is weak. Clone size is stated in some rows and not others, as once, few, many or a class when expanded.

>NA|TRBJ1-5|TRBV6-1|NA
TGTGCCAGCAGTGACCCTATAGGGTCGGGACATTTGGCTCCTCAGCCCCAGCATTTT
CASSDPIGSGHLAPQPQHF
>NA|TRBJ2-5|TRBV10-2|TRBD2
TGCGCCAGCGGGGGACTACGAGGGAAGACCCAGTACTTC
CASGGLRGKTQYF
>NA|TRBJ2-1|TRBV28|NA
TGTGCCAGCAATCTATGGGGTGAGCAGTTCTTC
CASNLWGEQFF
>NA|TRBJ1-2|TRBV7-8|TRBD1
TGTGCCAGCAGCTTAAGGCAGGACAGGAACTATGGCTACACCTTC
CASSLRQDRNYGYTF
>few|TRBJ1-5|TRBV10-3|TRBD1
TGTGCCATCAGGGGACAGAATCAGCCCCAGCATTTT
CAIRGQNQPQHF
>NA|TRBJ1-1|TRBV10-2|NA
TGCGCCAGCAACTCCGGAGGCACTGAAGCTTTCTTT
CASNSGGTEAFF
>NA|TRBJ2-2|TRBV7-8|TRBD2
TGTGCCAGCAACACCCGGACTAGCGGGGGGTGGGACACCGGGGAGCTGTTTTTT
CASNTRTSGGWDTGELFF
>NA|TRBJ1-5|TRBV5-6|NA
TGTGCCAGCAGCACGTACAGGGCTAGCAATCAGCCCCAGCATTTT
CASSTYRASNQPQHF
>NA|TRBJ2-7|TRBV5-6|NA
TGTGCCAGCAGCCGGAACGGGATCCCCTACGAGCAGTACTTC
CASSRNGIPYEQYF
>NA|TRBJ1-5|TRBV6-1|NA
TGTGCCAGCAGTGAAAGGGGGGACATGAATCAGCCCCAGCATTTT
CASSERGDMNQPQHF
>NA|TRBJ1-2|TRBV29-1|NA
TGCAGCGTTCACCAGAGGAATGGCTACACCTTC
CSVHQRNGYTF
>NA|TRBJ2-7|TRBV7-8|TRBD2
TGTGCCAGCAGCTCCTTAGCTTCAGGGATAACTAGCGGGGCGCTCTACGAGCAGTACTTC
CASSSLASGITSGALYEQYF
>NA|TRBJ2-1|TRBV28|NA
TGTGCCAGCCGCGTTGGGAACTCCGATGAGCAGTTCTTC
CASRVGNSDEQFF
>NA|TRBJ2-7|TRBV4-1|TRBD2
TGCGCCAGCAGCCGGGGACTAGCGGGCGAATACGAGCAGTACTTC
CASSRGLAGEYEQYF
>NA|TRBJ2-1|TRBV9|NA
TGTGCCAGCAGCGTAGCCGAACCCCATGAGCAGTTCTTC
CASSVAEPHEQFF
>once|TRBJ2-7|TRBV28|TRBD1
TGTGCCAGCCGACACGGCGGGACAGGGGAATCCTACGAGCAGTACTTC
CASRHGGTGESYEQYF